This TCR beta chain was recorded in a study of T cell repertoires in cytomegalovirus infection. Via MiXCR, TCRdb re-called the reads, giving one row per CDR3 protein. The data show hundreds of thousands of distinct CDR3 sequences, 10% to 12% seen once. The length of the CDR3 is 14 residues. After removal of 5 bases from V and 2 bases from J, the junction contained 5 bases not matched to a gene. Germline V lookup: CDR1 SGHVS, CDR2 FNYEAQ. This clonotype was seen many times. The receptor was isolated from a human donor in good health (CMV status not recorded). Some clones in this sample may be carry-over from other donors' samples. This chain connects TRBV7-6 to TRBJ2-7, with 8 bases fitting TRBD2. Sequencing was carried out using PBMCs. The CDR3 sequence is CASSPSGGPYEQYF. The CDR3 region has the DNA TGTGCCAGCAGCCCGTCGGGGGGGCCCTACGAGCAGTACTTC. Looking up the rest from reference TRBV7-6 and TRBJ2-7 gives the full variable domain: GAGVSQSPRYKVTKRGQDVALRCDPISGHVSLYWYRQALGQGPEFLTYFNYEAQQDKSGLPNDRFSAERPEGSISTLTIQRTEQRDSAMYRCASSPSGGPYEQYFGPGTRLTVT.